The 22 T cell receptor beta chains below come from one sample, sequenced in a study of cytomegalovirus exposure and HLA in healthy donors. This PCR relied on a set of 60 Vbeta primers and 13 Jbeta primers. This table comes from immunoSEQ multiplex PCR, and its TCRdb copy is limited to in-frame clones, with some not included. The sample comprises under 200,000 clones, roughly four fifths of which are singletons, and about 1.9% rests with the top ten. The sequenced material came from PBMCs. These receptors originate from a man aged 25 to 45 in good health and CMV-seronegative.

The chain is built from TRBV7-3 and TRBJ1-1, with 7 bases lining up with TRBD1. The V gene's germline CDR1 is SGHTA and CDR2 FQGTGA. CDR3 length: 13 residues. Trimming cost V 5 bases and J 4 bases; bases outside gene matches: 4. The CDR3 nucleotides are TGTGCCAGCAGCCCTGACAGGGTCACTGAAGCTTTCTTT. Translating it yields CASSPDRVTEAFF.

The table lists this clone with a count of one. V usage is TRBV5-1 and J usage is TRBJ2-7, with 9 bases that match TRBD1. CDR3 length: 16 amino acids. Germline V gene data show CDR1 as SGHRS and CDR2 as YFSETQ. J gave up 2 bases and V 3 bases, and 9 bases lay outside the gene matches. In nucleotides, the CDR3 is TGCGCCAGCAGCTCCCAACCGGGACAGGGCACCTACGAGCAGTACTTC. Translating gives CASSSQPGQGTYEQYF.

The rearrangement joins TRBV4-1 to TRBJ2-1, with 9 bases that match TRBD2. The germline CDR1 and CDR2 sequences are MGHRA and YSYEKL. V was pared by 4 bases and J by 0 bases, with 7 bases of the junction left unmatched. The length of the CDR3 is 17 residues. The CDR3 loop reads CASSLPLAGHSYNEQFF. Here the CDR3 DNA reads TGCGCCAGCAGCCTACCTCTAGCGGGGCACTCCTACAATGAGCAGTTCTTC.

This clone came up once. The chain has TRBV14 and TRBJ2-7, with 12 positions matching TRBD2. The CDR3 length is 13 residues. Trimming cost V 6 bases and J 5 bases; bases outside gene matches: 2. CDR1 is SGHDN and CDR2 is FVKESK in the germline V gene. CDR3 in DNA: TGTGCCAGCAGTTCTAGCGGGAGGGACGAGCAGTACTTC. It codes for CASSSSGRDEQYF. Looking up the rest from reference TRBV14 and TRBJ2-7 gives the full variable domain: EAGVTQFPSHSVIEKGQTVTLRCDPISGHDNLYWYRRVMGKEIKFLLHFVKESKQDESGMPNNRFLAERTGGTYSTLKVQPAELEDSGVYFCASSSSGRDEQYFGPGTRLTVT.

This clone was seen only once. The genes are TRBV5-1 and TRBJ1-6, with D hard to call. CDR1 SGHRS and CDR2 YFSETQ come from the germline V gene. The CDR3 runs to 15 residues. V dropped 0 bases and J dropped 6 bases, with 10 bases sitting between them. The DNA for the CDR3 is TGCGCCAGCAGCTTGGGGGGAGGCGTTAATTCACCCCTCCACTTT. Protein: CASSLGGGVNSPLHF.

The rearrangement joins TRBV5-8 to TRBJ1-4, with TRBD1 matching over 10 bases. Germline V gene lookup returns CDR1 SGHTS and CDR2 YDEGEE. V was clipped by 4 bases and J by 7 bases; unmatched bases: 7. This CDR3 is built from 15 residues. CDR3: CASSLRGQGPEKLFF. The CDR3 bases are TGTGCCAGCAGCCTGAGGGGACAGGGGCCTGAAAAACTGTTTTTT.

The chain has TRBV5-1 and TRBJ2-2, with 11 bases aligning to TRBD2. Trimming took 3 bases from V and 1 from J; bases not matched to a gene: 5. Germline CDR1 and CDR2: SGHRS and YFSETQ. The CDR3 is made up of 17 amino acids. The CDR3 DNA is TGCGCCAGCAGCTCGGGGACTAGCGGCCGGAACACCGGGGAGCTGTTTTTT. Translated: CASSSGTSGRNTGELFF.

The chain joins TRBV19 to TRBJ2-5; D is possibly TRBD1 (6 bases). The CDR3 is made up of 16 amino acids. Trimming removed 3 bases from V and 5 bases from J, with 19 bases in between. The germline gives CDR1 LNHDA, CDR2 SQIVND (reference sequence). The CDR3 is CASSISGTKTGETQYF. CDR3 coding DNA: TGTGCCAGTAGTATTTCCGGGACAAAAACGGGGGAGACCCAGTACTTC.

The table lists this clone with a count of one. The chain has TRBV18 and TRBJ1-2; 7 nucleotides line up with TRBD1. V was pared by 1 base and J by 7 bases, with 9 bases of the junction left unmatched. This CDR3 region has 15 residues. Germline CDR1 reads KGHSH; CDR2 reads LQKENI. CDR3 loop: CASSPRGGGLGGYTF. The CDR3 DNA follows: TGTGCCAGCTCACCACGAGGAGGGGGCCTCGGTGGCTACACCTTC.

The chain recombines TRBV14 with TRBJ1-1; D gene uncertain. This CDR3 has 13 amino acids. The germline V gene has CDR1 SGHDN and CDR2 FVKESK. V was pared by 0 bases and J by 5 bases, with 7 bases between. The DNA for the CDR3 is TGTGCCAGCAGCCAAGAGCTTCGGACTGAAGCTTTCTTT. Protein: CASSQELRTEAFF. The entire variable domain, with the rest obtained from reference TRBV14 and TRBJ1-1, is as follows: EAGVTQFPSHSVIEKGQTVTLRCDPISGHDNLYWYRRVMGKEIKFLLHFVKESKQDESGMPNNRFLAERTGGTYSTLKVQPAELEDSGVYFCASSQELRTEAFFGQGTRLTVV.

V is TRBV7-6 and J is TRBJ2-4, with 14 bases aligning to TRBD2. After removal of 5 bases from V and 8 bases from J, the junction contained 5 bases not matched to a gene. Per germline, CDR1 SGHVS and CDR2 FNYEAQ. This CDR3 spans 15 amino acids. CDR3 coding DNA: TGTGCCAGCAGCCGACTAGCGGGAGGGCCTGACATTCAGTACTTC. Protein: CASSRLAGGPDIQYF. Supplemented by reference TRBV7-6 and TRBJ2-4, the full variable domain reads GAGVSQSPRYKVTKRGQDVALRCDPISGHVSLYWYRQALGQGPEFLTYFNYEAQQDKSGLPNDRFSAERPEGSISTLTIQRTEQRDSAMYRCASSRLAGGPDIQYFGAGTRLSVL.

This chain uses TRBV6-1 with TRBJ2-7, with 9 bases identical to TRBD2. CDR1 is MNHNS and CDR2 is SASEGT in the germline V gene. J was trimmed by 0 bases and V by 3 bases; bases with no gene match: 3. The CDR3 runs to 15 residues. The CDR3 coding sequence is TGTGCCAGCAGTGATGGGACTAGCAACTCCTACGAGCAGTACTTC. The encoded protein is CASSDGTSNSYEQYF.

This chain uses TRBV9 with TRBJ2-5; 10 nucleotides line up with TRBD2. This CDR3 has 16 amino acids. J was trimmed by 0 bases and V by 3 bases; bases with no gene match: 5. The V gene's germline CDR1 is SGDLS and CDR2 YYNGEE. The DNA for the CDR3 is TGTGCCAGCAGCGGGAGGACTAGCGGAAACCAAGAGACCCAGTACTTC. It translates to CASSGRTSGNQETQYF.

The J gene is TRBJ1-3, the V gene TRBV25-1; D may be TRBD1 (5 bases). Germline values: CDR1 MGHDK, CDR2 SYGVNS. The V and J ends lost 4 bases and 0 bases respectively, with 13 bases between them. This CDR3 comprises 16 residues. The CDR3 DNA sequence: TGTGCCAGCAGTGTATCCCGACAGCCCTCTGGAAACACCATATATTTT. Amino acid sequence: CASSVSRQPSGNTIYF.

On this clone itself: The sample has other DNA sequences that encode this CDR3 too. V and J are TRBV7-6 and TRBJ2-1; D gene unclear. V was shortened by 8 bases and J by 3 bases, with 5 bases between the two germline ends. The CDR3 is made up of 11 amino acids. CDR1 is SGHVS, CDR2 FNYEAQ, per germline. The CDR3 region has the DNA TGTGCCAGCGGCGGCTACAATGAGCAGTTCTTC. Amino acid sequence: CASGGYNEQFF.

The chain links TRBV19 to TRBJ2-5; D gene ambiguous. The CDR3 has 13 amino acids. The germline CDR1 and CDR2 sequences are LNHDA and SQIVND (reference sequence). The V end lost 4 bases, the J end lost 3 bases, and 9 bases lay between the germline ends. This chain's CDR3 is CASSRASEETQYF. CDR3 nucleotide sequence: TGTGCCAGTAGTAGAGCTAGTGAAGAGACCCAGTACTTC.

The chain uses TRBV5-1 and TRBJ1-5; D uncertain. The V gene lost 4 bases and the J gene lost 5 bases, with 10 bases spanning the gap. Germline lookup yields CDR1 SGHRS and CDR2 YFSETQ. The CDR3 consists of 13 residues. CDR3 sequence (DNA): TGCGCCAGCAGCCCTGACACAGATCAGCCCCAGCATTTT. This translates into CASSPDTDQPQHF.

The J gene is TRBJ2-7, the V gene TRBV2, with TRBD1 as a possible D gene (5 bases). Germline lookup yields CDR1 SNHLY and CDR2 FYNNEI. V was cut by 4 bases and J by 0 bases, with 13 bases left in between. CDR3 length equals 15 residues. The CDR3 bases are TGTGCCAGCAGTGCGTCGGACACCTACTCCTACGAGCAGTACTTC. Protein: CASSASDTYSYEQYF.

This clone occurred a few times. This chain connects TRBV5-6 to TRBJ1-1; no clear D. The CDR3 loop spans 13 amino acids. V gave up 2 bases and J gave up 7 bases, with 12 bases separating them. CDR1 and CDR2 from the germline V gene are SGHDT and YYEEEE. The CDR3 sequence is CASSLARGLEAFF. CDR3 DNA: TGTGCCAGCAGCTTAGCTCGCGGACTTGAAGCTTTCTTT.

CDR3 bases: TGCAGCTCCCGGACAGGTGGGCAGCTATATAATTCACCCCTCCACTTT. It translates to CSSRTGGQLYNSPLHF. V and J are TRBV29-1 and TRBJ1-6, with 7 bases identical to TRBD1. Germline lookup yields CDR1 SQVTM and CDR2 ANQGSEA. The CDR3 is 16 amino acids. Losses at the gene ends were 8 bases for V and 4 bases for J; bases not matched to a gene: 14.

This chain links TRBV25-1 with TRBJ2-7, with a tentative D call TRBD2 (6 bases). CDR1 is MGHDK and CDR2 is SYGVNS in the germline V gene. This CDR3 comprises 14 residues. Deletions cut 6 bases from V and 5 bases from J, with 17 bases between. DNA of the CDR3: TGTGCCAGCAGCCCCGGCGGGGTAGTACACGAGCAGTACTTC. This sequence encodes CASSPGGVVHEQYF.

This clone was picked up a small number of times. This rearrangement joins TRBV19 to TRBJ1-6, with a possible D match to TRBD1 (5 bases). CDR1 is LNHDA, CDR2 SQIVND, per germline (reference sequence). This CDR3 contains 14 residues. The germline V and J ends were trimmed by 6 bases and 7 bases, with 13 bases remaining between them. The CDR3, as DNA: TGTGCCAGTAGAACGGGACTAGAGAATTCACCCCTCCACTTT. It is translated as CASRTGLENSPLHF.